The present TCR beta chain was sequenced within a study of blood T cells in healthy people across ages. The authors isolated at least 7 million PBMCs per sample. RNA extraction gave at least 6 micrograms of total RNA per sample. Next came a second PCR, run for roughly 7 to 12 cycles, which used a sample-barcoded 5' primer along with a J-beta primer mix. TCRdb re-called the 5' RACE reads with MiXCR, one entry per CDR3 protein. The table records approximately 1.5 million distinct CDR3 sequences, roughly 32% of them present only once. This clonotype was sampled from a woman in her twenties or thirties in good health. The sample comprised blood.

CDR3 residues: CSASEAGGTDTQYF. The CDR3 DNA sequence: TGCAGTGCTAGTGAGGCGGGAGGCACAGATACGCAGTATTTT. The chain carries TRBV20-1 and TRBJ2-3; TRBD2 agrees at 7 bases. Germline V gene data show CDR1 as DFQATT and CDR2 as SNEGSKA (reference sequence). This CDR3 is 14 amino acids long. Trimming cost V 3 bases and J 1 base; bases outside gene matches: 4.